One and the same sample provided the 2 T cell receptor beta chains below, sequenced in a study of blood T cells in healthy people across ages. PCR was performed a second time for about 7 to 11 cycles using a sample-barcoded 5' primer and a J-beta primer mix. TCRdb re-analysed the 5' RACE reads in MiXCR, keeping a single row per CDR3 protein. The sample yields about 690,000 distinct CDR3 sequences, roughly 41% seen once. Sequencing was performed on blood. All receptors come from a man at least 80 years old in good health.

The sample holds a few counts of this clonotype. This sequence joins TRBV4-3 and TRBJ2-1, with 7 bases matching TRBD2. With V trimmed by 0 bases and J by 9 bases, 11 bases remained unmatched. The germline CDR1 and CDR2 sequences are LGHNA and YSLEER. This CDR3 has 16 amino acids. For the CDR3, the DNA is TGCGCCAGCAGCCAAGATTTAAGGACTAGGGGAAGTGAGCAGTTCTTC. Protein sequence: CASSQDLRTRGSEQFF.

This clonotype occurred many times. The gene calls are TRBV25-1 and TRBJ2-7; the D is unclear. V lost 1 base and J 4 bases, leaving 5 bases between the germline ends. The V gene's germline CDR1 is MGHDK and CDR2 SYGVNS. The CDR3 length is 12 residues. The CDR3 spells CASSESWYEQYF. The CDR3 DNA follows: TGTGCCAGCAGTGAATCATGGTACGAGCAGTACTTC.